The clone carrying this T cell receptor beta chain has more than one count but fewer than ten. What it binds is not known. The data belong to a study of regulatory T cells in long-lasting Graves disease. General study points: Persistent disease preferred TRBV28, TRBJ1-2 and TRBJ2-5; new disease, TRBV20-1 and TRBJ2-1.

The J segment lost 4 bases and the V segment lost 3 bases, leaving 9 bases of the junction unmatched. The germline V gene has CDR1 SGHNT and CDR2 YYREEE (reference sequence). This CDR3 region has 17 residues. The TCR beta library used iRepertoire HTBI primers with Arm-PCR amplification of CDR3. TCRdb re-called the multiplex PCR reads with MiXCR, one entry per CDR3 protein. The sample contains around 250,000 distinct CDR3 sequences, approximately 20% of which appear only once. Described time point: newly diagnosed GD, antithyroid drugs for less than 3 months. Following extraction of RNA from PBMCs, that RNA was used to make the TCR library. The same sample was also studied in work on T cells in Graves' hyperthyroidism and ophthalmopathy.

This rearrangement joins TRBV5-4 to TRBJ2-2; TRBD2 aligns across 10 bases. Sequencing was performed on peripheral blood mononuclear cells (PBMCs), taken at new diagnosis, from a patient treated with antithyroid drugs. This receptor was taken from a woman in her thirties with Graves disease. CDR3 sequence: CASSWLGERGGTGELFF. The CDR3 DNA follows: TGTGCCAGCAGCTGGCTCGGCGAGCGGGGGGGCACCGGGGAGCTGTTTTTT.